This TCR beta chain appears in the sequencing data of a study of preoperative IRX-2 immunotherapy in early breast cancer. The treatment here: preoperative locoregional IRX-2 cytokine immunotherapy. Preoperative locoregional IRX-2 cytokine immunotherapy was tested in the phase Ib source study. Germline-derived CDR1 and CDR2 are MGHDK and SYGVNS. Trimming shortened V by 8 bases and J by 5 bases, and 9 bases separated the two germline ends. CDR3 length: 12 residues. This clone was seen only once. Only in-frame clones appear in the TCRdb table, and some are missing; sequencing was by immunoSEQ multiplex PCR. The repertoire includes around 88,000 clones, 86% of them detected once, and 2% to 2.5% sits in the top ten.

The sequence was obtained from a human donor with breast cancer. The sample was tumor tissue, taken after IRX-2 immunotherapy. The chain carries TRBV25-1 and TRBJ2-2; D remains ambiguous. The chain's CDR3 is CASLRLTGELFF. DNA for the CDR3: TGTGCCAGCCTTAGGTTGACCGGGGAGCTGTTTTTT.